The 9 T cell receptor beta chains presented below share a single source sample, sequenced in a study of CD8+ T cells in alopecia areata. Extraction of RNA preceded its reverse transcription into cDNA, which served as the sequencing template. TCRdb's table, derived via immunoSEQ multiplex PCR, lists solely in-frame clones and lacks some. The sample shows about 180,000 clones, 50% to 75% of them seen only once. The source material was CD4+ T cells sorted from blood, sampled at week 0. The receptors stem from a human donor with alopecia areata.

A few counts support this clone. The rearrangement uses TRBV6-1 and TRBJ1-5; 7 bases fit TRBD1. V was pared by 7 bases and J by 7 bases, with 10 bases of the junction left unmatched. The CDR3 is made up of 14 amino acids. Germline lookup yields CDR1 MNHNS and CDR2 SASEGT. CDR3 protein: CASNTEQGYQPQHF. The CDR3 DNA reads TGTGCCAGCAATACCGAACAGGGGTACCAGCCCCAGCATTTT.

The chain uses TRBV6-5 and TRBJ2-7, with 7 positions matching TRBD1. Per germline, CDR1 MNHEY and CDR2 SVGAGI. This CDR3 contains 12 residues. The trim removed 6 bases at V and 3 bases at J, leaving 2 bases unmatched. The CDR3 spells CASSRDSYEQYF. In DNA, the CDR3 is TGTGCCAGCAGCAGGGACAGCTACGAGCAGTACTTC.

This clone was seen only once. The rearrangement joins TRBV29-1 to TRBJ2-1, with TRBD1 matching over 11 bases. Germline CDR1 reads SQVTM; CDR2 reads ANQGSEA. The CDR3 spans 15 residues. With 4 bases clipped from V and 7 bases from J, the junction kept 9 bases outside the gene matches. CDR3 in amino acids: CSVAWGQGERNEQFF. For the CDR3, the DNA is TGCAGCGTTGCGTGGGGACAGGGGGAGAGGAATGAGCAGTTCTTC.

The rearrangement joins TRBV9 to TRBJ1-6; D not certain. Between the trimmed V and J ends, which lost 2 bases and 10 bases, there was a span of 16 bases. Germline V lookup: CDR1 SGDLS, CDR2 YYNGEE. This CDR3 has 15 amino acids. CDR3 sequence reads: CASSVTGSSGSPLHF. The CDR3 nucleotides read TGTGCCAGCAGCGTGACGGGGAGTTCGGGATCACCCCTCCACTTT.

The chain has TRBV15 and TRBJ1-3, with a tentative D call TRBD1 (6 bases). Deletions cut 3 bases from V and 4 bases from J, with 13 bases between. This CDR3 contains 15 residues. Germline CDR1 is LNHNV and CDR2 is YYDKDF (reference sequence). The CDR3 sequence: CATSSARTVGNTIYF. In DNA form, the CDR3 reads TGTGCCACCAGCAGCGCCAGGACAGTGGGAAACACCATATATTTT.

V is TRBV25-1 and J is TRBJ2-5, with D maybe TRBD2 (7 bases). Germline CDR1 reads MGHDK; CDR2 reads SYGVNS. The CDR3 has 13 residues. V gave up 8 bases and J gave up 3 bases, with 13 bases separating them. The CDR3 spells CASLGGAEETQYF. The CDR3 DNA follows: TGTGCCAGCCTTGGGGGGGCGGAAGAGACCCAGTACTTC.

This rearrangement joins TRBV12-5 to TRBJ1-2; D possibly corresponds to TRBD1 (5 bases). Looked up from germline, CDR1 is LGHNT and CDR2 is FRNRAP. The CDR3 consists of 16 residues. V lost 2 bases and J lost 0, with 13 bases in between. In DNA form, the CDR3 reads TGTGCTAGTGGTTTGACCCAGGGCCTTACTAACTATGGCTACACCTTC. It codes for CASGLTQGLTNYGYTF.

The V and J genes are TRBV6-5 and TRBJ1-6, with unresolved D. This CDR3 is built from 13 residues. Trimming took 2 bases from V and 7 from J, leaving 6 bases between them. CDR1 MNHEY and CDR2 SVGAGI come from the germline V gene. The CDR3 nucleotides are TGTGCCAGCAGTTACGATCGGAATTCACCCCTCCACTTT. Translated, it gives CASSYDRNSPLHF.

The V call is TRBV23-1, the J call TRBJ1-5; tentatively, D is TRBD1 (5 bases). TRBV23-1 belongs to the ORF category, with a function that is uncertain. Trimming removed 3 bases from V and 6 bases from J, with 18 bases in between. The CDR3 is 16 amino acids. This CDR3 reads CASSHLRGAFSQPQHF. In DNA form, the CDR3 reads TGCGCCAGCAGTCACCTCCGAGGGGCCTTCAGTCAGCCCCAGCATTTT.